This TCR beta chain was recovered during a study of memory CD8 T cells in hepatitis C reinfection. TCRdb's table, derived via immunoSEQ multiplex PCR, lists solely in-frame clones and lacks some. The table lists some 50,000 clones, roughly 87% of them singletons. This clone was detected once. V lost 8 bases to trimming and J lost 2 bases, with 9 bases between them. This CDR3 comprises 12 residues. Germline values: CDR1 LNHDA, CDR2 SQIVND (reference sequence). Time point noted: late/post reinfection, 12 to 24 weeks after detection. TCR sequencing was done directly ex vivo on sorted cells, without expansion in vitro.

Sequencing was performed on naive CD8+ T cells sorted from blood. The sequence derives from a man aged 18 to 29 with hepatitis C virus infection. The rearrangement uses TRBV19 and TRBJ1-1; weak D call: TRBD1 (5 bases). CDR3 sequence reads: CASQGHNTEAFF. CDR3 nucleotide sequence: TGTGCCAGTCAAGGACATAACACTGAAGCTTTCTTT.